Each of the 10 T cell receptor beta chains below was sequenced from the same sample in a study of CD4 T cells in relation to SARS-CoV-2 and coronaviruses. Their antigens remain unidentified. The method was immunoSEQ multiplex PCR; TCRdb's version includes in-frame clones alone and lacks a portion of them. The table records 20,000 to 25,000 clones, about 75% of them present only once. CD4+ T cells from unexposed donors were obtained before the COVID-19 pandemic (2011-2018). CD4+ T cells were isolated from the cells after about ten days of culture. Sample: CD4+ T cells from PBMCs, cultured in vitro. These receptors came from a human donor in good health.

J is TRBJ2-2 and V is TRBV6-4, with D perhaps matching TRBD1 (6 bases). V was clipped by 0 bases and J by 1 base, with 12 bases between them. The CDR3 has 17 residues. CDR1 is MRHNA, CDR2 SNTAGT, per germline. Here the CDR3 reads CASSDSERQENTGELFF. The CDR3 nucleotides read TGTGCCAGCAGTGACTCAGAAAGACAGGAGAACACCGGGGAGCTGTTTTTT.

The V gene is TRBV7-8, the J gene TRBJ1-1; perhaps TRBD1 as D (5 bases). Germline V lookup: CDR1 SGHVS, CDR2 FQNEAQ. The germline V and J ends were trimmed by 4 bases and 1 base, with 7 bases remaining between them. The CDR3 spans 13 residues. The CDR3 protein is CASSSDRNTEAFF. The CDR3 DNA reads TGTGCCAGCAGCTCAGACAGGAACACTGAAGCTTTCTTT. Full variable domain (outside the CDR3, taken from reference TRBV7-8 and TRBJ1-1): GAGVSQSPRYKVAKRGQDVALRCDPISGHVSLFWYQQALGQGPEFLTYFQNEAQLDKSGLPSDRFFAERPEGSVSTLKIQRTQQEDSAVYLCASSSDRNTEAFFGQGTRLTVV.

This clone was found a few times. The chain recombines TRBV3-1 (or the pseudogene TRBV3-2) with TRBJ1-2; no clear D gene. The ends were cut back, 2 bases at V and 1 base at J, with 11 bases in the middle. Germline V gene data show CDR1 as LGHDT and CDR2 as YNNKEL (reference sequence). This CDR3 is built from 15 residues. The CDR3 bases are TGTGCCAGCAGCCAAATGGGGTTGCGTAACTATGGCTACACCTTC. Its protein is CASSQMGLRNYGYTF.

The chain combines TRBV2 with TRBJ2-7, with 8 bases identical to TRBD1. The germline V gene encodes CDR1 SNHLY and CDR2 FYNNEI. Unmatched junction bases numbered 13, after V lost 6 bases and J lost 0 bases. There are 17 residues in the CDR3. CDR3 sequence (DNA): TGTGCCAGCAGACTCACTCTTTGGGACAGGACCTCCTACGAGCAGTACTTC. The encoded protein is CASRLTLWDRTSYEQYF.

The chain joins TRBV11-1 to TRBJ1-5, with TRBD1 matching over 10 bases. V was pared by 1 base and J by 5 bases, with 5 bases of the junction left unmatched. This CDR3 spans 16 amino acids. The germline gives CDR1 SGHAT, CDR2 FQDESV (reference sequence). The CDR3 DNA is TGTGCCAGCAGCTTAGTGGACAGGGGGTACCATCAGCCCCAGCATTTT. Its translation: CASSLVDRGYHQPQHF.

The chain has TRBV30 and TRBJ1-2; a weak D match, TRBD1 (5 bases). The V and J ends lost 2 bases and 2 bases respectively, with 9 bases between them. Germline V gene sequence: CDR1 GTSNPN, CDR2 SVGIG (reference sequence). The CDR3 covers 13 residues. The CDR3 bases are TGTGCCTGGAGTCTCAGGGAAAACTATGGCTACACCTTC. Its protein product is CAWSLRENYGYTF.

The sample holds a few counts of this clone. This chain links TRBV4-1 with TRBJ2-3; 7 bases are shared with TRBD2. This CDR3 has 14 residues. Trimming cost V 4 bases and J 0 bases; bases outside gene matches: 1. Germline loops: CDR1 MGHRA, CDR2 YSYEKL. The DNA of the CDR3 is TGCGCCAGCAGCCGCGGGGGAAGCACAGATACGCAGTATTTT. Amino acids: CASSRGGSTDTQYF.

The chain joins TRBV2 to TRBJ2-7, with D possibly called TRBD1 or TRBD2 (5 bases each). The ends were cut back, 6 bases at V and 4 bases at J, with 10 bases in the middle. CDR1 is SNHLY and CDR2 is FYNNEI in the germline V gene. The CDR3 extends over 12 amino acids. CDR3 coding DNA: TGTGCCAGCAGGGGGGTGGGGTACGAGCAGTACTTC. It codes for CASRGVGYEQYF.

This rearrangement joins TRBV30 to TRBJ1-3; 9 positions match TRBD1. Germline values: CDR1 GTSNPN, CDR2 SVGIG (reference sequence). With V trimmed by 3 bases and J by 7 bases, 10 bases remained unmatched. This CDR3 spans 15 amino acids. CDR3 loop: CAWSTSRDRVNTIYF. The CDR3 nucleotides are TGTGCCTGGAGCACCTCCCGGGACAGGGTGAACACCATATATTTT.

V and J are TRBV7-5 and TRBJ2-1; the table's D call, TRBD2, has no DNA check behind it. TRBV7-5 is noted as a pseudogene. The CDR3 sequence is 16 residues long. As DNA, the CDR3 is TGTGCCAGAAGCTTAGTACTAGCGGAAATCTACAATGAGCAGTTCTTC. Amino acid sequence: CARSLVLAEIYNEQFF.